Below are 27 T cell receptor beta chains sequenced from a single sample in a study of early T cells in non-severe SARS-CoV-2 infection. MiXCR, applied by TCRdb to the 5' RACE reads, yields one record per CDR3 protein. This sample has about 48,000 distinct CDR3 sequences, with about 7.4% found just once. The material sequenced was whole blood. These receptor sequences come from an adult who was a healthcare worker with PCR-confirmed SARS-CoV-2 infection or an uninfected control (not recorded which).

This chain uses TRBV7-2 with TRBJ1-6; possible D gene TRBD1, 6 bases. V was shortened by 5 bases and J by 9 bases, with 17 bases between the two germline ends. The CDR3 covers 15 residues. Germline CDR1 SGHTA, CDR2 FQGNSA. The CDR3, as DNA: TGTGCCAGCAGCCATAACAGGGACGGGGGTTCACCCCTCCACTTT. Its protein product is CASSHNRDGGSPLHF.

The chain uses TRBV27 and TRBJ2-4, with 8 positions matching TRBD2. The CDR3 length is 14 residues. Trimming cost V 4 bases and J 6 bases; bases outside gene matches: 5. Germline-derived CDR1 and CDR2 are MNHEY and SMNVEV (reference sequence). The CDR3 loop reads CASSSSGCRNIQYF. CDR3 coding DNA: TGTGCCAGCAGTTCTAGCGGGTGCAGAAACATTCAGTACTTC.

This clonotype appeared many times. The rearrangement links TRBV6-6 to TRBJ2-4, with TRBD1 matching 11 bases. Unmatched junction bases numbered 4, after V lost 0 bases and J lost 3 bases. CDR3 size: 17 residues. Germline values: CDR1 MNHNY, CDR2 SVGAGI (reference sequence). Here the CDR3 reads CASSYSGTGGVKNIQYF. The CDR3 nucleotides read TGTGCCAGCAGTTACTCGGGGACAGGGGGAGTCAAAAACATTCAGTACTTC.

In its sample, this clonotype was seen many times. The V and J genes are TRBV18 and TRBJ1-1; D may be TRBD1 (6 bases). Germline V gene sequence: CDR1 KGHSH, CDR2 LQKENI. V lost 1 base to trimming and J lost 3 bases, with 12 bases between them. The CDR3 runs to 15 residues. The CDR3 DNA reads TGTGCCAGCTCACCACAGAGGGGGGTGGACACTGAAGCTTTCTTT. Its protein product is CASSPQRGVDTEAFF.

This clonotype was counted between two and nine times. The CDR3 sequence: CASSLNKNTEAFF. CDR3 nucleotides: TGTGCCAGCTCACTCAACAAAAACACTGAAGCTTTCTTT. The chain employs TRBV18 and TRBJ1-1; D is undetermined. V was trimmed by 4 bases and J by 2 bases, leaving 8 bases between them. The CDR3 length is 13 residues. The V gene's germline CDR1 is KGHSH and CDR2 LQKENI.

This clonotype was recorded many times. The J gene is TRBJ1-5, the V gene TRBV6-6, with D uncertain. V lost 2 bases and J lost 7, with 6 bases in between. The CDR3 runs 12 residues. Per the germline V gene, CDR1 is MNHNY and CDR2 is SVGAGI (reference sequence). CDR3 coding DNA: TGTGCCAGCAGTTACAGTTTACAGCCCCAGCATTTT. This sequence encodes CASSYSLQPQHF.

The CDR3 protein is CASSTPNYGYTF. The DNA for the CDR3 is TGTGCCAGCAGTACACCAAACTATGGCTACACCTTC. The rearrangement joins TRBV28 to TRBJ1-2; unclear D gene. Germline values: CDR1 MDHEN, CDR2 SYDVKM. The CDR3 consists of 12 residues. The V end was cut by 5 bases, the J end by 2 bases, with 6 bases between.

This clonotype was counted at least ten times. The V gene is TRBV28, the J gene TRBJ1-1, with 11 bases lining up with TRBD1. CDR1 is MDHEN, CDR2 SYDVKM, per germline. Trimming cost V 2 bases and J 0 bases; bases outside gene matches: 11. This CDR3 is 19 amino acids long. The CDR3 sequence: CASSLRVGTGGFMNTEAFF. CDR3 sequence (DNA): TGTGCCAGCAGTTTACGGGTAGGGACAGGGGGATTCATGAACACTGAAGCTTTCTTT. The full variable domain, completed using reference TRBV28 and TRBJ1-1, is DVKVTQSSRYLVKRTGEKVFLECVQDMDHENMFWYRQDPGLGLRLIYFSYDVKMKEKGDIPEGYSVSREKKERFSLILESASTNQTSMYLCASSLRVGTGGFMNTEAFFGQGTRLTVV.

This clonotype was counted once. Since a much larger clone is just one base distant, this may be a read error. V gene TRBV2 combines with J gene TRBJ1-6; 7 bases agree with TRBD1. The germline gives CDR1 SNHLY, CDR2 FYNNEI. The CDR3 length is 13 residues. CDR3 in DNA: TGTGTCAGCAGTGACAGGGCCAATTCACCCCTCCACTTT. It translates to CVSSDRANSPLHF.

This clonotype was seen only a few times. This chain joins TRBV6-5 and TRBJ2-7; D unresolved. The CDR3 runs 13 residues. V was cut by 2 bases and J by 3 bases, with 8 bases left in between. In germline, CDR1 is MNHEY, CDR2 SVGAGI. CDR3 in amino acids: CASSYGQNYEQYF. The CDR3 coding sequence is TGTGCCAGCAGTTACGGGCAGAACTACGAGCAGTACTTC.

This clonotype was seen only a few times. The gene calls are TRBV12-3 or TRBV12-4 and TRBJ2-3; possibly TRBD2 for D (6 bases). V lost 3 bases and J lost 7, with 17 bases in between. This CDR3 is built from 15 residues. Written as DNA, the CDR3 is TGTGCCAGCAGTTTCGTTAGCGGCCTGGCGAATACGCAGTATTTT. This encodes CASSFVSGLANTQYF.

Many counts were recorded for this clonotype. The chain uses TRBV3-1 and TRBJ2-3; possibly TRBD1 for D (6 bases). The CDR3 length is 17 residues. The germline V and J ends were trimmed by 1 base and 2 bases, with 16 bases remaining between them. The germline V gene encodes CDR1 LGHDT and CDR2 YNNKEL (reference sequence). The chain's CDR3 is CASSQGRTGHLTDTQYF. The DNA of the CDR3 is TGTGCCAGCAGCCAAGGCCGGACGGGACACCTCACAGATACGCAGTATTTT.

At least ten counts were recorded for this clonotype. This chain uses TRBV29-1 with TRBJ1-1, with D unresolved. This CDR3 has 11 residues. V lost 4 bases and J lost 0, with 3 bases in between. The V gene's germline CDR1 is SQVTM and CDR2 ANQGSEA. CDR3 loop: CSVVVNTEAFF. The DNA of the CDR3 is TGCAGCGTTGTAGTGAACACTGAAGCTTTCTTT. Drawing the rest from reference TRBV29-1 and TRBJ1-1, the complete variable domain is SAVISQKPSRDICQRGTSLTIQCQVDSQVTMMFWYRQQPGQSLTLIATANQGSEATYESGFVIDKFPISRPNLTFSTLTVSNMSPEDSSIYLCSVVVNTEAFFGQGTRLTVV.

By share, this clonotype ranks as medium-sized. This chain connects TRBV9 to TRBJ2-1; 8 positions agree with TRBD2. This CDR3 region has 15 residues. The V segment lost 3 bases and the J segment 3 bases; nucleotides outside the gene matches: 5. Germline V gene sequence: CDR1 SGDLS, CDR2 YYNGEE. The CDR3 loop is CASSDGGAVYNEQFF. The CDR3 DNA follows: TGTGCCAGCAGCGACGGGGGGGCCGTCTACAATGAGCAGTTCTTC.

CDR3 in DNA: TGTGCCAGCAGCGTAGGCTCGTGGGGATCTGGAAACACCATATATTTT. Its protein product is CASSVGSWGSGNTIYF. This chain connects TRBV9 to TRBJ1-3; D ambiguous. This CDR3 comprises 16 residues. Germline V gene lookup returns CDR1 SGDLS and CDR2 YYNGEE. V was trimmed by 0 bases and J by 1 base, leaving 11 bases between them.

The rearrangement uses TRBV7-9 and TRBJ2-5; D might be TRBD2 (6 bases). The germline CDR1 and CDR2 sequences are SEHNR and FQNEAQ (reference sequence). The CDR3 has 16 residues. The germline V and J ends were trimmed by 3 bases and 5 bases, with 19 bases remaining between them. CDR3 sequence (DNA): TGTGCCAGCAGCTTTCCGGGACTGCTCGGGAAGGAGACCCAGTACTTC. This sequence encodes CASSFPGLLGKETQYF. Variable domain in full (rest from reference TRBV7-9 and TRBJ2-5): DTGVSQNPRHKITKRGQNVTFRCDPISEHNRLYWYRQTLGQGPEFLTYFQNEAQLEKSRLLSDRFSAERPKGSFSTLEIQRTEQGDSAMYLCASSFPGLLGKETQYFGPGTRLLVL.

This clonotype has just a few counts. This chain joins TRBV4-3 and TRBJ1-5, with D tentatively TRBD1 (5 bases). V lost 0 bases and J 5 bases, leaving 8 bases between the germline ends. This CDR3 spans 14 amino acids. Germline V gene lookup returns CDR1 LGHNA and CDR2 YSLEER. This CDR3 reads CASSQDVGDQPQHF. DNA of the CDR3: TGCGCCAGCAGCCAAGATGTGGGGGATCAGCCCCAGCATTTT.

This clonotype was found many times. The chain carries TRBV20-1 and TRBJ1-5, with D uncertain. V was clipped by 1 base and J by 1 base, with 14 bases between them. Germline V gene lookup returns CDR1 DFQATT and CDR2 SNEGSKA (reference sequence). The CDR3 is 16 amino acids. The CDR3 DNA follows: TGCAGTGCTAGAGTCGACCACAAAGGAAGCAATCAGCCCCAGCATTTT. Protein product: CSARVDHKGSNQPQHF.

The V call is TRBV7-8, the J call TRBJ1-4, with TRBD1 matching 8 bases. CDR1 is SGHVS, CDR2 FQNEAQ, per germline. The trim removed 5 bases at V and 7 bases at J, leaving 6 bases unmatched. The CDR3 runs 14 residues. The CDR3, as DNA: TGTGCCAGCAGCCCCGGACAGGGTCCTGAAAAACTGTTTTTT. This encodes CASSPGQGPEKLFF.

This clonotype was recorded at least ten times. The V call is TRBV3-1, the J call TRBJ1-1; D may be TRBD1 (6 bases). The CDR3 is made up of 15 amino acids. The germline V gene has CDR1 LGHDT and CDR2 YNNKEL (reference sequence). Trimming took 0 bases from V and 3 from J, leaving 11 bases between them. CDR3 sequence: CASSQDRGAHTEAFF. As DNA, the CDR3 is TGTGCCAGCAGCCAAGACAGGGGCGCGCACACTGAAGCTTTCTTT.

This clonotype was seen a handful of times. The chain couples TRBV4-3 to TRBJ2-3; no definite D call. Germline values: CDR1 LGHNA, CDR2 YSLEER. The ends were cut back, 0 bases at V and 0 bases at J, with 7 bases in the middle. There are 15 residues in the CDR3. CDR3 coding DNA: TGCGCCAGCAGCCAAGATACCTCTAGCACAGATACGCAGTATTTT. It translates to CASSQDTSSTDTQYF.

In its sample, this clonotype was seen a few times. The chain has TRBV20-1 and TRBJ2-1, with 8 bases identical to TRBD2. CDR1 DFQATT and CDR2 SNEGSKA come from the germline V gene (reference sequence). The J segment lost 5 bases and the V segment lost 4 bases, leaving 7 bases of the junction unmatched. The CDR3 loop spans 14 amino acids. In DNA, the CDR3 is TGCAGTGCTACCCTGGGACTAGGTGACAATGAGCAGTTCTTC. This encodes CSATLGLGDNEQFF.

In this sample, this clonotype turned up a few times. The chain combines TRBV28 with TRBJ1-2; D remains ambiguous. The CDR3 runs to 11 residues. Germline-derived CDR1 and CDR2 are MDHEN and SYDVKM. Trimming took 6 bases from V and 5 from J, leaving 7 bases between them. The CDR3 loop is CASSPGYGYTF. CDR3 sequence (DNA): TGTGCCAGCAGCCCTGGATATGGCTACACCTTC.

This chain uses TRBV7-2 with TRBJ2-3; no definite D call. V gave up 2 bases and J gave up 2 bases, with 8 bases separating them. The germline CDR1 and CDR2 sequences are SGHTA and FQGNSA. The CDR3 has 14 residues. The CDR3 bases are TGTGCCAGCAGCTTATCCCAGACCACAGATACGCAGTATTTT. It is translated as CASSLSQTTDTQYF.

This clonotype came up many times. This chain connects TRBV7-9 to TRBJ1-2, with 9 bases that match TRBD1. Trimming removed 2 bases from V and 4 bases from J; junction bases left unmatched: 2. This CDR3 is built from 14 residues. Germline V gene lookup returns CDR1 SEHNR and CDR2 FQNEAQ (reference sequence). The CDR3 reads CASSLMTGGYGYTF. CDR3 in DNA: TGTGCCAGCAGCTTAATGACAGGGGGCTATGGCTACACCTTC.

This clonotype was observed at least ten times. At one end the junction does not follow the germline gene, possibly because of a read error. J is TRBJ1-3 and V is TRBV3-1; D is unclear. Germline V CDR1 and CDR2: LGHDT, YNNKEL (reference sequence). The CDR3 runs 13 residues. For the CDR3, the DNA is TGTGCCAGCAGCCAGCACTCTGAAAACACCATATATTTT. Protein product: CASSQHSENTIYF. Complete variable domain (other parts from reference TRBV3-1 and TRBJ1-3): DTAVSQTPKYLVTQMGNDKSIKCEQNLGHDTMYWYKQDSKKFLKIMFSYNNKELIINETVPNRFSPKSPDKAHLNLHINSLELGDSAVYFCASSQHSENTIYFGEGSWLTVV.

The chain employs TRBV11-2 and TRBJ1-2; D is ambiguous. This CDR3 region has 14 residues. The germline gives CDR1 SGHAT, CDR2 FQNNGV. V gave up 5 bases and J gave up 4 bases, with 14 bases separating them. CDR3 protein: CASSPRTDLYGYTF. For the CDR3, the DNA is TGTGCCAGCAGCCCTAGGACTGACCTCTATGGCTACACCTTC. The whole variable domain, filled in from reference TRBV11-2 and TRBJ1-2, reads EAGVAQSPRYKIIEKRQSVAFWCNPISGHATLYWYQQILGQGPKLLIQFQNNGVVDDSQLPKDRFSAERLKGVDSTLKIQPAKLEDSAVYLCASSPRTDLYGYTFGSGTRLTVV.